Presented here are 30 T cell receptor beta chains from one specimen sequenced in a study of cytomegalovirus exposure and HLA in healthy donors. The primer mix had 60 Vbeta and 13 Jbeta primers. Sequencing used immunoSEQ multiplex PCR; TCRdb keeps in-frame clones, though not all of them. The sample shows fewer than 150,000 clones, roughly 75% of them seen only once. The sequencing sample was made of PBMCs. The receptors stem from a man aged 40-49 years in good health and CMV-seropositive.

This chain uses TRBV5-1 with TRBJ2-1; 11 nucleotides align to TRBD2. J was trimmed by 16 bases and V by 4 bases; bases with no gene match: 13. Germline loops: CDR1 SGHRS, CDR2 YFSETQ. The CDR3 consists of 14 residues. The DNA of the CDR3 is TGCGCCAGCAGCCAACAGCCTAGCGGGGGGAGCCGTTTCTTC. Translation: CASSQQPSGGSRFF.

V gene TRBV5-1 combines with J gene TRBJ1-4, with 9 bases identical to TRBD1. The ends lost 4 bases at V and 11 bases at J; junction bases unmatched: 6. The CDR3 length is 13 residues. The germline CDR1 and CDR2 sequences are SGHRS and YFSETQ. The CDR3 coding sequence is TGCGCCAGCAGCCTGGGACAGGGCGGGAAACTGTTTTTT. It codes for CASSLGQGGKLFF.

The chain joins TRBV19 to TRBJ2-7, with 10 nucleotides matching TRBD1. Germline CDR1 LNHDA, CDR2 SQIVND (reference sequence). This CDR3 contains 14 residues. V gave up 5 bases and J gave up 5 bases; unmatched junction bases: 6. CDR3 protein: CASSSDRGGNEQYF. The CDR3 nucleotides are TGTGCCAGTAGTTCGGACAGGGGGGGAAACGAGCAGTACTTC.

The chain recombines TRBV5-1 with TRBJ2-1, with 11 bases lining up with TRBD2. There are 16 residues in the CDR3. CDR1 and CDR2 from the germline V gene are SGHRS and YFSETQ. V lost 0 bases and J lost 7; bases outside the gene matches: 6. The CDR3 sequence: CASSLVAGGPSNEQFF. CDR3 nucleotide sequence: TGCGCCAGCAGCTTGGTAGCGGGAGGGCCATCAAATGAGCAGTTCTTC.

The chain recombines TRBV19 with TRBJ1-1; no clear D gene. Germline-derived CDR1 and CDR2 are LNHDA and SQIVND (reference sequence). V lost 3 bases and J lost 0, with 2 bases in between. The CDR3 has 12 residues. The CDR3 is CASSIVNTEAFF. As DNA, the CDR3 is TGTGCCAGTAGTATCGTGAACACTGAAGCTTTCTTT.

This clone appeared a few times. The chain uses TRBV6-1 and TRBJ1-1; D gene unclear. The CDR3 covers 11 residues. The germline V and J ends were trimmed by 4 bases and 7 bases, with 7 bases remaining between them. The germline V gene encodes CDR1 MNHNS and CDR2 SASEGT. This CDR3 is CASSANFEAFF. The CDR3 region has the DNA TGTGCCAGCAGTGCCAATTTTGAAGCTTTCTTT.

The V gene is TRBV5-6, the J gene TRBJ1-3; D unclear. This CDR3 spans 15 amino acids. The V end lost 0 bases, the J end lost 2 bases, and 9 bases lay between the germline ends. Looked up from germline, CDR1 is SGHDT and CDR2 is YYEEEE. The CDR3 DNA reads as TGTGCCAGCAGCTTGGGGCAGGTTGCTGGAAACACCATATATTTT. Translation: CASSLGQVAGNTIYF.

The chain couples TRBV27 to TRBJ1-2, with D tentatively TRBD1 (5 bases). CDR3 length: 14 amino acids. The V end lost 6 bases, the J end lost 4 bases, and 15 bases lay between the germline ends. Germline CDR1 and CDR2: MNHEY and SMNVEV (reference sequence). The CDR3 nucleotides are TGTGCCAGCAGAAAGGCTCAGGGCCCCTATGGCTACACCTTC. It yields the protein CASRKAQGPYGYTF.

The chain couples TRBV4-2 to TRBJ2-4, with 10 bases matching TRBD1. Germline trimming cut 1 base from V and 0 bases from J; bases unmatched to any gene: 18. There are 22 residues in the CDR3. CDR1 and CDR2 from the germline V gene are LGHNA and YNFKEQ. The CDR3: CASSQVGGAGQGKWLAKNIQYF. The CDR3 DNA is TGTGCCAGCAGCCAAGTCGGGGGGGCGGGACAGGGGAAATGGCTAGCCAAAAACATTCAGTACTTC.

The chain links TRBV14 to TRBJ2-3, with D unresolved. V lost 4 bases to trimming and J lost 3 bases, with 20 bases between them. This CDR3 comprises 17 residues. Germline loops: CDR1 SGHDN, CDR2 FVKESK. In DNA, the CDR3 is TGTGCCAGCAGCCCCGCACTCCTGGCGTTCGGGACAGATACGCAGTATTTT. Its translation is CASSPALLAFGTDTQYF.

The chain combines TRBV7-2 with TRBJ1-1; tentative D call: TRBD1 (6 bases). From germline, CDR1 is SGHTA and CDR2 FQGNSA. The CDR3 sequence is 16 residues long. V lost 6 bases to trimming and J lost 1 base, with 18 bases between them. CDR3 residues: CASRPAIGTKNTEAFF. DNA of the CDR3: TGTGCCAGCAGACCAGCGATTGGGACAAAGAACACTGAAGCTTTCTTT.

The chain uses TRBV30 and TRBJ2-2; 7 nucleotides match TRBD1. CDR1 and CDR2 from the germline V gene are GTSNPN and SVGIG (reference sequence). V lost 5 bases and J lost 6; bases outside the gene matches: 6. The length of the CDR3 is 13 residues. The CDR3 is CAWSITGAGELFF. In DNA form, the CDR3 reads TGTGCCTGGTCGATCACAGGGGCCGGGGAGCTGTTTTTT.

This chain uses TRBV10-1 with TRBJ1-5, with D tentatively TRBD1 (6 bases). The V end was cut by 8 bases, the J end by 6 bases, with 11 bases between. CDR1 and CDR2 (germline): WNHNN, SYGVQD (reference sequence). The CDR3 runs to 12 residues. The CDR3 bases are TGCGCCAGCTCAGAGGGGGTTCAGCCCCAGCATTTT. It is translated as CASSEGVQPQHF.

This CDR3 is CASSLGQGAGQPQHF. The CDR3 DNA follows: TGTGCCAGCAGCTTAGGGCAGGGGGCAGGGCAGCCCCAGCATTTT. The chain combines TRBV7-9 with TRBJ1-5; 8 bases line up with TRBD1. V dropped 1 base and J dropped 7; count of bases not matched to a gene: 6. This CDR3 is 15 amino acids long. CDR1 SEHNR and CDR2 FQNEAQ come from the germline V gene (reference sequence).

This sequence joins TRBV27 and TRBJ1-1; 7 bases align to TRBD1. Germline V lookup: CDR1 MNHEY, CDR2 SMNVEV (reference sequence). Trimming took 6 bases from V and 1 from J; bases not matched to a gene: 11. The length of the CDR3 is 16 residues. The CDR3 DNA is TGTGCCAGCAGAGGATCCGGGACAGCTAGGAACACTGAAGCTTTCTTT. Amino acids: CASRGSGTARNTEAFF.

This chain links TRBV5-1 with TRBJ2-3; possibly TRBD1 for D (6 bases). CDR1 is SGHRS and CDR2 is YFSETQ in the germline V gene. CDR3 length: 14 residues. The V gene lost 7 bases and the J gene lost 2 bases, with 14 bases spanning the gap. The CDR3 loop reads CASAGECSTDTQYF. The CDR3, as DNA: TGCGCCAGCGCAGGGGAATGCTCCACAGATACGCAGTATTTT. The full variable domain, its missing parts supplied by reference TRBV5-1 and TRBJ2-3, is KAGVTQTPRYLIKTRGQQVTLSCSPISGHRSVSWYQQTPGQGLQFLFEYFSETQRNKGNFPGRFSGRQFSNSRSEMNVSTLELGDSALYLCASAGECSTDTQYFGPGTRLTVL.

The V and J genes are TRBV11-2 and TRBJ1-2; D perhaps matches TRBD1 (6 bases). Germline loops: CDR1 SGHAT, CDR2 FQNNGV. The V and J ends lost 3 bases and 2 bases respectively, with 7 bases between them. The length of the CDR3 is 13 residues. The CDR3 coding sequence is TGTGCCAGCAGCTTGGACAGAAACTATGGCTACACCTTC. This gives the protein CASSLDRNYGYTF.

The chain links TRBV28 to TRBJ2-7; 13 bases are shared with TRBD2. Germline V gene lookup returns CDR1 MDHEN and CDR2 SYDVKM. With 10 bases clipped from V and 7 bases from J, the junction kept 10 bases outside the gene matches. The CDR3 totals 14 residues. The CDR3 reads CAISGLAGVGEQYF. CDR3 DNA: TGTGCCATCTCTGGACTAGCGGGAGTTGGTGAGCAGTACTTC.

The genes are TRBV28 and TRBJ2-2; 9 positions agree with TRBD1. The length of the CDR3 is 16 residues. V lost 5 bases to trimming and J lost 6 bases; unmatched junction nucleotides: 10. CDR1 is MDHEN, CDR2 SYDVKM, per germline. The CDR3 loop reads CASSKKQGAFPGELFF. Written as DNA, the CDR3 is TGTGCCAGCAGTAAAAAACAGGGGGCATTTCCCGGGGAGCTGTTTTTT.

The J gene is TRBJ2-1, the V gene TRBV4-1; 8 bases fit TRBD1. The CDR3 has 18 residues. CDR1 and CDR2 (germline): MGHRA, YSYEKL. Germline trimming cut 1 base from V and 7 bases from J; bases unmatched to any gene: 15. The CDR3 bases are TGCGCCAGCAGCCAAGTGGGGGCCGGGACAGGTAAGCGGAATGAGCAGTTCTTC. As protein: CASSQVGAGTGKRNEQFF.

In this sample, this clone turned up once. The rearrangement joins TRBV18 to TRBJ2-7, with D perhaps TRBD2 (5 bases). Trimming took 3 bases from V and 6 from J, leaving 15 bases between them. Per germline, CDR1 KGHSH and CDR2 LQKENI. CDR3 length: 14 residues. As DNA, the CDR3 is TGTGCCAGCTCACCGATAGAGGGAGCGAGCGAGCAGTACTTC. It specifies CASSPIEGASEQYF.

This chain uses TRBV2 with TRBJ2-7, with 10 bases matching TRBD1. This CDR3 has 12 amino acids. Trimming took 7 bases from V and 5 from J; bases not matched to a gene: 2. Germline V gene sequence: CDR1 SNHLY, CDR2 FYNNEI. This CDR3 reads CASTGQGDEQYF. CDR3 DNA: TGTGCCAGCACCGGACAGGGGGACGAGCAGTACTTC.

V is TRBV7-9 and J is TRBJ2-1; 9 bases agree with TRBD2. After removal of 4 bases from V and 5 bases from J, the junction contained 18 bases not matched to a gene. CDR1 is SEHNR, CDR2 FQNEAQ, per germline (reference sequence). The CDR3 extends over 19 amino acids. The CDR3 DNA reads TGTGCCAGCAGCTCCTCTGGGACTAGCAGAGGGGGGCGCCACAATGAGCAGTTCTTC. Translation: CASSSSGTSRGGRHNEQFF.

This clone appeared a single time. The chain recombines TRBV29-1 with TRBJ2-4; TRBD1 aligns across 10 bases. V was pared by 8 bases and J by 6 bases, with 4 bases of the junction left unmatched. Germline lookup yields CDR1 SQVTM and CDR2 ANQGSEA. This CDR3 has 12 residues. This chain's CDR3 is CSYGQGGNIQYF. The CDR3 coding sequence is TGCAGCTACGGACAGGGGGGAAACATTCAGTACTTC.

This clone was found a few times. The V and J genes are TRBV2 and TRBJ2-2; possible D gene TRBD2, 6 bases. CDR1 and CDR2 from the germline V gene are SNHLY and FYNNEI. The V gene lost 9 bases and the J gene lost 5 bases, with 16 bases spanning the gap. CDR3 size: 14 residues. The CDR3 loop is CASGDSLGTGELFF. The DNA for the CDR3 is TGTGCCAGTGGGGACTCGCTCGGAACCGGGGAGCTGTTTTTT.

This clone was picked up one time. This CDR3 reads CASSYLTGPNYGYTF. The CDR3 coding sequence is TGTGCCAGCAGTTACTTGACAGGGCCTAACTATGGCTACACCTTC. This chain uses TRBV6-5 with TRBJ1-2, with 7 bases identical to TRBD1. The CDR3 is 15 residues long. Per the germline V gene, CDR1 is MNHEY and CDR2 is SVGAGI. V was pared by 1 base and J by 0 bases, with 2 bases of the junction left unmatched.

This rearrangement joins TRBV6-1 to TRBJ2-1; 10 bases align to TRBD2. The V and J ends lost 5 bases and 3 bases, in that order; junction bases with no gene match: 4. CDR3 length equals 15 residues. Germline CDR1 MNHNS, CDR2 SASEGT. CDR3 sequence reads: CASSSSGGGYNEQFF. The CDR3 DNA follows: TGTGCCAGCAGTTCTAGCGGGGGAGGCTACAATGAGCAGTTCTTC.

The V gene is TRBV2, the J gene TRBJ2-2; 8 bases are a match to TRBD2. The CDR3 spans 17 residues. V lost 6 bases, J lost 6 bases, and 15 bases stayed unmatched. Germline V gives CDR1 SNHLY, CDR2 FYNNEI. The CDR3 region has the DNA TGTGCCAGCAGATGGGGGGCTAGCGGGTACTGGGCCGGGGAGCTGTTTTTT. Its translation is CASRWGASGYWAGELFF.

This chain's CDR3 is CASSLDTSSYNEQFF. CDR3 nucleotide sequence: TGCGCCAGCAGCTTGGACACGTCCTCCTACAATGAGCAGTTCTTC. The chain carries TRBV5-1 and TRBJ2-1; D is unresolved. Germline V gene data show CDR1 as SGHRS and CDR2 as YFSETQ. The CDR3 has 15 residues. V shed 0 bases and J shed 0 bases, with 7 bases lying between them.

The chain links TRBV10-2 to TRBJ1-2, with D possibly TRBD1 on 5 matching bases. Germline assignment: CDR1 WSHSY and CDR2 SAAADI. The V and J ends lost 4 bases and 7 bases respectively, with 13 bases between them. The CDR3 runs to 13 residues. The CDR3 sequence: CASSGGREGGYTF. The DNA of the CDR3 is TGCGCCAGCAGTGGAGGCAGGGAGGGTGGCTACACCTTC.